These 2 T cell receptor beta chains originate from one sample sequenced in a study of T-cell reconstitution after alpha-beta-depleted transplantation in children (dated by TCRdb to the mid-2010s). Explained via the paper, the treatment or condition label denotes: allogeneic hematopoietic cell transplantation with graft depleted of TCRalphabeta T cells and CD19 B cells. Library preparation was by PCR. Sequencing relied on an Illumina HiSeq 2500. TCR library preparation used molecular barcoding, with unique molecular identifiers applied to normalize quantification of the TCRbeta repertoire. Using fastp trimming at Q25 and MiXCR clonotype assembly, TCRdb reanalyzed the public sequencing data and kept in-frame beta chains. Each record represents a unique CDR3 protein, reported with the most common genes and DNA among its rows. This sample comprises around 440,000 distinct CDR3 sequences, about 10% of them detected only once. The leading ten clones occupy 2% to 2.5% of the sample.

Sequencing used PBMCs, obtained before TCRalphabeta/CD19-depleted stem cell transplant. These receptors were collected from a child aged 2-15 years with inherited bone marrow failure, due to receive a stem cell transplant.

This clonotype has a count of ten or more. The CDR3 sequence: CASSPSPRGGWRGQETQYF. In DNA form, the CDR3 reads TGTGCCAGCAGCCCCTCCCCCCGCGGGGGCTGGCGCGGACAAGAGACCCAGTACTTC. The J gene is TRBJ2-5, the V gene TRBV11-2; perhaps TRBD2 as D (7 bases). Trimming left V 5 bases short and J 2 bases short, with 27 bases between. The CDR3 consists of 19 residues. The germline gives CDR1 SGHAT, CDR2 FQNNGV.

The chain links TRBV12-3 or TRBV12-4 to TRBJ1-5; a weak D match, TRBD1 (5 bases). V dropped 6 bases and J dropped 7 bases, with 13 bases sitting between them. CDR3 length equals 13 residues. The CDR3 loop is CASRVTAGQPQHF. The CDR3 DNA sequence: TGTGCCAGCAGAGTGACAGCGGGCCAGCCCCAGCATTTT.